This is a list of T cell receptor beta chains from one sample in a study of T cells in Graves' hyperthyroidism and ophthalmopathy. From the multiplex PCR reads, TCRdb called clonotypes with MiXCR, one entry per CDR3 protein. This sample yields around 700,000 distinct CDR3 sequences, of which about 35% are seen a single time; 31% belongs to the top ten. The sequenced material came from blood. Source of these receptors: a woman in her thirties or forties with Graves' hyperthyroidism. Both conserved end residues are part of each CDR3. A D gene is named only where the DNA matches it firmly. Size is omitted from some rows. Given values are once, few, many or a class for expanded clones.

d_gene	j_gene	v_gene	len	abundance	CDR3aa	CDR3nt
TRBD2	TRBJ2-7	TRBV7-2	20	many	CASSLVGASGRASHSYEQYF	TGTGCCAGCAGCTTAGTCGGTGCTAGCGGGAGGGCGTCTCACTCCTACGAGCAGTACTTC
NA	TRBJ1-1	TRBV20-1	12	NA	CSARVRNTEAFF	TGCAGTGCTAGGGTCAGAAACACTGAAGCTTTCTTT
NA	TRBJ1-2	TRBV10-3	13	many	CAISDQLNYGYTF	TGTGCCATCAGTGACCAGCTTAACTATGGCTACACCTTC
NA	TRBJ2-7	TRBV20-1	13	NA	CSARSTASYEQYF	TGCAGTGCTAGAAGTACGGCTTCCTACGAGCAGTACTTC
TRBD2	TRBJ2-2	TRBV7-9	16	many	CASRNSGGAGTGELFF	TGTGCCAGCAGAAATAGCGGGGGGGCCGGGACCGGGGAGCTGTTTTTT
TRBD1	TRBJ2-7	TRBV5-6	13	many	CASSLDRGDEQYF	TGTGCCAGCAGCTTAGACAGGGGCGACGAGCAGTACTTC
TRBD2	TRBJ2-5	TRBV20-1	13	NA	CSASEGGPETQYF	TGCAGTGCTAGCGAGGGAGGGCCGGAGACCCAGTACTTC
TRBD1	TRBJ2-7	TRBV12-3/TRBV12-4	14	NA	CASSPGTGRIQQYF	TGTGCCAGCAGTCCCGGGACAGGGAGAATCCAGCAGTACTTC
NA	TRBJ1-5	TRBV12-3/TRBV12-4	16	NA	CASSLRTAFSNQPQHF	TGTGCCAGCAGTTTAAGGACAGCATTTAGCAATCAGCCCCAGCATTTT
NA	TRBJ1-2	TRBV7-9	15	few	CASSLLEGRMNGYTF	TGTGCCAGCAGCTTGTTGGAGGGGCGGATGAACGGCTACACCTTC
NA	TRBJ2-5	TRBV6-5	12	many	CASSDQQETQYF	TGTGCCAGCAGCGATCAACAAGAGACCCAGTACTTC
NA	TRBJ1-2	TRBV6-6	13	many	CASSKQGAYGYTF	TGTGCCAGCAGTAAACAGGGTGCCTATGGCTACACCTTC
NA	TRBJ2-5	TRBV5-6	16	NA	CASSLVTGALFETQYF	TGTGCCAGCAGCTTGGTTACGGGCGCACTTTTTGAGACCCAGTACTTC
NA	TRBJ2-2	TRBV7-3	15	NA	CASSEGPLGSGELFF	TGTGCCAGCAGCGAGGGCCCCCTGGGTAGCGGGGAGCTGTTTTTT
NA	TRBJ2-5	TRBV11-1	15	NA	CASSSPAEGGETQYF	TGTGCCAGCAGTTCCCCAGCCGAGGGAGGAGAGACCCAGTACTTC
NA	TRBJ1-2	TRBV2	13	NA	CASSPRDSYGNTF	TGTGCCAGCAGCCCGAGGGACTCCTACGGAAACACCTTC
TRBD1	TRBJ1-5	TRBV6-5	16	NA	CASSYSMGTGLGPQHF	TGTGCCAGCAGTTACTCGATGGGGACAGGGCTAGGGCCCCAGCATTTT
NA	TRBJ2-5	TRBV3-1	16	NA	CASSQDVGTIQETQYF	TGTGCCAGCAGCCAAGATGTCGGGACCATCCAAGAGACCCAGTACTTC
TRBD2	TRBJ2-6	TRBV7-2	14	NA	CASSLGTSGEDLTF	TGTGCCAGCAGCTTAGGAACTAGCGGGGAGGACCTGACTTTC
TRBD1	TRBJ1-6	TRBV10-3	14	NA	CATRGTGDNSPLHF	TGTGCCACCCGAGGGACAGGGGACAATTCACCCCTCCACTTT
TRBD2	TRBJ2-7	TRBV7-2	15	few	CASSFLERGAYEQYF	TGTGCCAGCAGTTTTCTCGAGCGGGGGGCCTACGAGCAGTACTTC
NA	TRBJ1-2	TRBV2	14	many	CASSELGITYGYTF	TGTGCCAGCAGTGAACTGGGAATCACCTATGGCTACACCTTC
NA	TRBJ1-5	TRBV2	15	many	CASTPDKGYNQPQHF	TGTGCCAGCACTCCGGACAAGGGTTATAATCAGCCCCAGCATTTT
NA	TRBJ1-2	TRBV5-1	13	many	CASSPTGYYGYTF	TGCGCCAGCAGCCCTACAGGGTACTATGGCTACACCTTC
NA	TRBJ2-7	TRBV4-1	15	NA	CASSQSTSPGYEQYF	TGCGCCAGCAGCCAATCCACCTCCCCAGGCTACGAGCAGTACTTC
TRBD1	TRBJ1-1	TRBV12-3/TRBV12-4	16	NA	CASSLSPGQGYTEAFF	TGTGCCAGCAGTCTATCACCGGGACAGGGTTACACTGAAGCTTTCTTT
TRBD1	TRBJ1-1	TRBV28	15	NA	CASSPIRGLNTEAFF	TGTGCCAGCAGTCCAATCAGGGGGCTTAACACTGAAGCTTTCTTT
NA	TRBJ2-2	TRBV10-3	14	many	CAISERGGTGELFF	TGTGCCATCAGTGAACGGGGCGGGACCGGGGAGCTGTTTTTT
NA	TRBJ2-7	TRBV28	11	NA	CASSSMGEQYF	TGTGCCAGCAGTTCTATGGGGGAGCAGTACTTC
NA	TRBJ2-1	TRBV7-2	16	NA	CASSLAGVSSYNEQFF	TGTGCCAGCAGCTTAGCGGGAGTTAGCTCCTACAATGAGCAGTTCTTC
NA	TRBJ1-1	TRBV13	14	few	CASHLGVSNTEAFF	TGTGCCAGCCACCTTGGGGTATCGAACACTGAAGCTTTCTTT